The 31 T cell receptor beta chains given below trace back to one sample, sequenced in a study of OX40 agonist ivuxolimab in advanced cancers. Assay used: immunoSEQ multiplex PCR; TCRdb lists only in-frame clones, some missing. The sample shows more than 95,000 clones, around 90% of them seen only once. This material consisted of CD4+ or CD8+ T cells sorted from blood, taken in a trial of the OX40 agonist ivuxolimab. All receptors come from an adult with an advanced solid tumor such as melanoma, head and neck, liver or kidney cancer.

V gene TRBV19 combines with J gene TRBJ2-2; D is possibly TRBD1 or TRBD2 (6 bases each). Deletions cut 1 base from V and 6 bases from J, with 21 bases between. From germline, CDR1 is LNHDA and CDR2 SQIVND (reference sequence). There are 18 residues in the CDR3. The CDR3 DNA reads TGTGCCAGTAGTATAGGGCCTTATTATGGGGGGCGCCCCGGGGAGCTGTTTTTT. This gives the protein CASSIGPYYGGRPGELFF.

This chain's CDR3 is CASSQDLASGRAPDTQYF. The CDR3 region has the DNA TGTGCCAGCAGCCAAGATCTGGCTAGCGGGAGGGCTCCAGATACGCAGTATTTT. V is TRBV4-2 and J is TRBJ2-3, with 12 positions matching TRBD2. The junction had 8 bases not matched to a gene; V was cut back by 0 bases and J by 4 bases. The CDR3 spans 18 residues. Germline V gene data show CDR1 as LGHNA and CDR2 as YNFKEQ.

The chain recombines TRBV19 with TRBJ2-1, with 11 positions matching TRBD2. The germline V gene has CDR1 LNHDA and CDR2 SQIVND (reference sequence). J lost 4 bases, V lost 5 bases, and 4 bases had no gene match. The CDR3 covers 15 residues. The CDR3, as DNA: TGTGCCAGTAGTGCCGGGACTAGCGGATACAATGAGCAGTTCTTC. Translating it yields CASSAGTSGYNEQFF.

On this clone itself: Other nucleotide sequences from this sample produce the same CDR3. This chain links TRBV19 with TRBJ1-4; unclear D gene. The CDR3 totals 14 residues. The germline V gene has CDR1 LNHDA and CDR2 SQIVND (reference sequence). Trimming removed 5 bases from V and 0 bases from J, with 7 bases in between. Here the CDR3 reads CASSVVSTNEKLFF. CDR3 coding DNA: TGTGCCAGTAGTGTGGTCTCAACTAATGAAAAACTGTTTTTT.

This chain connects TRBV28 to TRBJ1-2; 10 bases align to TRBD1. V shed 5 bases and J 6 bases; nucleotides not matched to a gene: 9. Germline V gives CDR1 MDHEN, CDR2 SYDVKM. This CDR3 is built from 15 residues. The CDR3 nucleotides read TGTGCCAGCAGTCGCCGGACAGGGGGTTGGAATGGCTACACCTTC. This gives the protein CASSRRTGGWNGYTF.

This chain joins TRBV5-1 and TRBJ2-5; D tentatively fits TRBD1 or TRBD2 (5 bases each). Trimming pared 4 bases from V and 10 bases from J, leaving 20 bases between. Germline lookup yields CDR1 SGHRS and CDR2 YFSETQ. CDR3 length: 14 residues. This CDR3 is CASSRDAAQIGQYF. The CDR3 bases are TGCGCCAGCAGCAGGGACGCGGCGCAGATCGGCCAGTACTTC.

This clone was recorded only once. The chain joins TRBV28 to TRBJ1-4, with D unresolved. The CDR3 totals 16 residues. CDR1 MDHEN and CDR2 SYDVKM come from the germline V gene. Trimming left V 4 bases short and J 7 bases short, with 19 bases between. The CDR3, as DNA: TGTGCCAGCAGTTCCTGGACTGTTCTTGGGTCTGAAAAACTGTTTTTT. Translated, it gives CASSSWTVLGSEKLFF.

This chain links TRBV19 with TRBJ2-7, with D perhaps matching TRBD2 (5 bases). V gave up 10 bases and J gave up 2 bases, with 15 bases separating them. Germline CDR1 is LNHDA and CDR2 is SQIVND (reference sequence). The CDR3 contains 13 residues. The CDR3 DNA is TGTGCCACTAGAATGAGCGGTGCCTACGAGCAGTACTTC. It yields the protein CATRMSGAYEQYF.

The DNA of the CDR3 is TGTGCCAGCAACAGGGGCAGGGTCTCTGGAAACACCATATATTTT. Protein sequence: CASNRGRVSGNTIYF. The V call is TRBV6-5, the J call TRBJ1-3, with 7 nucleotides matching TRBD1. Germline V lookup: CDR1 MNHEY, CDR2 SVGAGI. The trim removed 7 bases at V and 0 bases at J, leaving 6 bases unmatched. The CDR3 spans 15 residues.

The CDR3 DNA reads as TGTGCCAGCAGTTCGGGACTAGCCTACTCTGGGGCCAACGTCCTGACTTTC. Encoded protein: CASSSGLAYSGANVLTF. The chain couples TRBV27 to TRBJ2-6; the match to TRBD2 covers 9 bases. The CDR3 consists of 17 residues. With V trimmed by 4 bases and J by 0 bases, 4 bases remained unmatched. Germline assignment: CDR1 MNHEY and CDR2 SMNVEV (reference sequence). The variable domain in full, with the rest retrieved from reference TRBV27 and TRBJ2-6, is EAQVTQNPRYLITVTGKKLTVTCSQNMNHEYMSWYRQDPGLGLRQIYYSMNVEVTDKGDVPEGYKVSRKEKRNFPLILESPSPNQTSLYFCASSSGLAYSGANVLTFGAGSRLTVL.

This chain links TRBV9 with TRBJ2-3, with D possibly matching TRBD2 (6 bases). The CDR3 is made up of 16 amino acids. Trimming pared 2 bases from V and 1 base from J, leaving 14 bases between. CDR1 SGDLS and CDR2 YYNGEE come from the germline V gene. The CDR3 nucleotides are TGTGCCAGCAGCGTCCGACTAGGCTGGGGCACAGATACGCAGTATTTT. Its translation: CASSVRLGWGTDTQYF. Using reference TRBV9 and TRBJ2-3 for the parts outside the CDR3, the full variable domain is DSGVTQTPKHLITATGQRVTLRCSPRSGDLSVYWYQQSLDQGLQFLIQYYNGEERAKGNILERFSAQQFPDLHSELNLSSLELGDSALYFCASSVRLGWGTDTQYFGPGTRLTVL.

V usage is TRBV7-2 and J usage is TRBJ2-2, with a possible D match to TRBD2 (5 bases). Trimming shortened V by 2 bases and J by 5 bases, and 9 bases separated the two germline ends. The CDR3 runs to 14 residues. The germline V gene encodes CDR1 SGHTA and CDR2 FQGNSA. The CDR3 nucleotides are TGTGCCAGCAGCTTACGGAGGTCGACCGGGGAGCTGTTTTTT. Amino acids: CASSLRRSTGELFF.

The chain is built from TRBV6-5 and TRBJ2-1; weak D call: TRBD2 (7 bases). The germline V and J ends were trimmed by 2 bases and 2 bases, with 10 bases remaining between them. This CDR3 comprises 15 residues. Germline V gene sequence: CDR1 MNHEY, CDR2 SVGAGI. The CDR3 region has the DNA TGTGCCAGCAGTTACGGGGGGGCGACCTACAATGAGCAGTTCTTC. Residues: CASSYGGATYNEQFF.

The chain recombines TRBV2 with TRBJ2-4; 8 bases are a match to TRBD1. V lost 2 bases to trimming and J lost 12 bases; unmatched junction nucleotides: 15. CDR1 SNHLY and CDR2 FYNNEI come from the germline V gene. The CDR3 extends over 16 amino acids. The CDR3 sequence: CASSERSETGAQDQYF. The CDR3 nucleotides are TGTGCCAGCAGTGAAAGGAGTGAGACAGGGGCTCAGGATCAGTACTTC.

V and J are TRBV9 and TRBJ2-2; D remains unclear. V dropped 0 bases and J dropped 0 bases, with 6 bases sitting between them. This CDR3 comprises 15 residues. The germline gives CDR1 SGDLS, CDR2 YYNGEE. The CDR3 nucleotides are TGTGCCAGCAGCGTAGGCATGTCGAACACCGGGGAGCTGTTTTTT. Translated: CASSVGMSNTGELFF. The whole variable domain, remainder taken from reference TRBV9 and TRBJ2-2, is DSGVTQTPKHLITATGQRVTLRCSPRSGDLSVYWYQQSLDQGLQFLIQYYNGEERAKGNILERFSAQQFPDLHSELNLSSLELGDSALYFCASSVGMSNTGELFFGEGSRLTVL.

The genes are TRBV6-5 and TRBJ1-2; D is uncertain. Germline values: CDR1 MNHEY, CDR2 SVGAGI. This CDR3 spans 13 amino acids. With 3 bases removed from V and 8 bases from J, the gap between germline ends came to 13 bases. The chain's CDR3 is CASSYGKGWGYTF. Written as DNA, the CDR3 is TGTGCCAGCAGTTATGGGAAGGGATGGGGCTACACCTTC.

CDR3 DNA sequence: TGTGCCAGCAGTGAAAGGGCTAGCGGGAGATTCTACGAGCAGTACTTC. This sequence encodes CASSERASGRFYEQYF. The J gene is TRBJ2-7, the V gene TRBV2; TRBD2 agrees at 10 bases. Trimming took 2 bases from V and 3 from J; bases not matched to a gene: 7. In germline, CDR1 is SNHLY, CDR2 FYNNEI. This CDR3 region has 16 residues.

The V gene is TRBV10-1, the J gene TRBJ1-1; D is undetermined. The CDR3 is made up of 14 amino acids. Trimming left V 10 bases short and J 1 base short, with 16 bases between. Germline CDR1 and CDR2: WNHNN and SYGVQD (reference sequence). CDR3 loop: CATIGRHQNTEAFF. DNA for the CDR3: TGCGCCACCATAGGCCGACACCAGAACACTGAAGCTTTCTTT.

J is TRBJ1-3 and V is TRBV5-6, with no clear D. The CDR3 totals 12 residues. Between the trimmed V and J ends, which lost 1 base and 4 bases, there was a span of 3 bases. Germline CDR1 is SGHDT and CDR2 is YYEEEE. The CDR3 region is CASSLRGNTIYF. CDR3 in DNA: TGTGCCAGCAGCTTGAGAGGAAACACCATATATTTT.

The gene calls are TRBV6-1 and TRBJ1-5; weak D call: TRBD1 (6 bases). The CDR3 extends over 15 amino acids. The V and J ends lost 4 bases and 6 bases respectively, with 16 bases between them. Germline CDR1 and CDR2: MNHNS and SASEGT. The CDR3 loop reads CASSALWGASQPQHF. For the CDR3, the DNA is TGTGCCAGCAGTGCATTATGGGGGGCAAGTCAGCCCCAGCATTTT.

This chain uses TRBV7-3 with TRBJ1-1; 7 bases are shared with TRBD1. The germline V gene has CDR1 SGHTA and CDR2 FQGTGA. Unmatched junction bases numbered 9, after V lost 5 bases and J lost 0 bases. The CDR3 is 16 residues long. The CDR3 DNA sequence: TGTGCCAGCAGCCGACAGGGCCTAAGTATGAACACTGAAGCTTTCTTT. Translating it yields CASSRQGLSMNTEAFF. The full variable domain, in which reference TRBV7-3 and TRBJ1-1 provide the parts outside the CDR3, is GAGVSQTPSNKVTEKGKYVELRCDPISGHTALYWYRQSLGQGPEFLIYFQGTGAADDSGLPNDRFFAVRPEGSVSTLKIQRTERGDSAVYLCASSRQGLSMNTEAFFGQGTRLTVV.

The genes are TRBV4-2 and TRBJ2-7; TRBD2 aligns across 11 bases. The CDR3 is 16 residues long. Losses at the gene ends were 3 bases for V and 2 bases for J; bases not matched to a gene: 6. Germline CDR1 reads LGHNA; CDR2 reads YNFKEQ. CDR3 in amino acids: CASSHAGTSGAYEQYF. The CDR3 DNA is TGTGCCAGCAGCCACGCCGGGACTAGCGGCGCCTACGAGCAGTACTTC.

This sequence joins TRBV30 and TRBJ2-5; no definite D call. Germline V lookup: CDR1 GTSNPN, CDR2 SVGIG (reference sequence). Deletions cut 2 bases from V and 5 bases from J, with 6 bases between. The CDR3 totals 11 residues. CDR3 nucleotides: TGTGCCTGGAGTCTTCGGGAGACCCAGTACTTC. Its protein product is CAWSLRETQYF. Full variable domain (remainder filled in from reference TRBV30 and TRBJ2-5): SQTIHQWPATLVQPVGSPLSLECTVEGTSNPNLYWYRQAAGRGLQLLFYSVGIGQISSEVPQNLSASRPQDRQFILSSKKLLLSDSGFYLCAWSLRETQYFGPGTRLLVL.

This chain joins TRBV5-1 and TRBJ2-6; D unclear. The germline CDR1 and CDR2 sequences are SGHRS and YFSETQ. The V end lost 5 bases, the J end lost 2 bases, and 11 bases lay between the germline ends. The CDR3 covers 15 residues. CDR3 amino acids: CASRPQPTGANVLTF. The CDR3 nucleotides are TGCGCCAGCAGACCTCAGCCTACTGGGGCCAACGTCCTGACTTTC.

This clone was found once. The V gene is TRBV7-3, the J gene TRBJ2-2, with D hard to call. Per germline, CDR1 SGHTA and CDR2 FQGTGA. The CDR3 extends over 18 amino acids. V lost 5 bases and J lost 1, with 20 bases in between. Here the CDR3 reads CASSPSVSLELNTGELFF. The CDR3 coding sequence is TGTGCCAGCAGCCCATCCGTTTCGCTGGAACTGAACACCGGGGAGCTGTTTTTT.

The chain joins TRBV2 to TRBJ1-2, with unresolved D. Germline V gene lookup returns CDR1 SNHLY and CDR2 FYNNEI. V was trimmed by 6 bases and J by 0 bases, leaving 11 bases between them. This CDR3 has 14 residues. The CDR3 nucleotides read TGTGCCAGCAGCGCCTTGGGAACTAACTATGGCTACACCTTC. Its protein is CASSALGTNYGYTF.

The V gene is TRBV18, the J gene TRBJ2-1; TRBD2 aligns across 8 bases. CDR3 length: 13 residues. After removal of 3 bases from V and 8 bases from J, the junction contained 3 bases not matched to a gene. CDR1 KGHSH and CDR2 LQKENI come from the germline V gene. This chain's CDR3 is CASSPGREDEQFF. DNA of the CDR3: TGTGCCAGCTCACCGGGGCGGGAGGATGAGCAGTTCTTC.

The rearrangement joins TRBV28 to TRBJ2-7, with D unresolved. This CDR3 comprises 11 residues. V shed 8 bases and J shed 2 bases, with 7 bases lying between them. Germline CDR1 MDHEN, CDR2 SYDVKM. CDR3 DNA: TGTGCCAGCCAAGCGACCTACGAGCAGTACTTC. Protein sequence: CASQATYEQYF.

V gene TRBV15 combines with J gene TRBJ1-2; 8 bases match TRBD1. Germline V gives CDR1 LNHNV, CDR2 YYDKDF (reference sequence). V shed 8 bases and J 5 bases; nucleotides not matched to a gene: 10. The length of the CDR3 is 14 residues. CDR3: CATAQRTGTYGYTF. The CDR3 DNA reads as TGTGCCACCGCTCAAAGGACAGGGACTTATGGCTACACCTTC.

The genes are TRBV5-8 and TRBJ2-5; TRBD1 or TRBD2 may be the D gene (5 bases each). The V and J ends lost 0 bases and 5 bases respectively, with 11 bases between them. The CDR3 covers 14 residues. Germline CDR1 and CDR2: SGHTS and YDEGEE. The CDR3 is CASSLVWGGETQYF. Here the CDR3 DNA reads TGTGCCAGCAGCTTGGTATGGGGCGGGGAGACCCAGTACTTC.

V and J are TRBV5-1 and TRBJ1-4; perhaps TRBD1 as D (5 bases). The CDR3 consists of 15 residues. The V gene's germline CDR1 is SGHRS and CDR2 YFSETQ. V lost 0 bases and J 8 bases, leaving 14 bases between the germline ends. The chain's CDR3 is CASSLDLPGREKLFF. The DNA for the CDR3 is TGCGCCAGCAGCTTGGATTTACCAGGGAGGGAAAAACTGTTTTTT.